Reported below is one T cell receptor (beta chain). Its antigen is as yet unknown. Primed by a sample-barcoded 5' primer and a J-beta primer mix, a second PCR proceeded for about 7 to 11 cycles. Each CDR3 protein gets one entry after TCRdb re-called the 5' RACE reads with MiXCR. The profile covers roughly 1,300,000 distinct CDR3 sequences, with 59% appearing a single time and over 5.5% taken by the ten largest. In terms of origin and age, donors were healthy Caucasian individuals from Russia aged roughly 6 to 100. Isolation recovered at least 6.5 million PBMCs from every sample. CDR3 length: 13 amino acids. Trimming removed 8 bases from V and 8 bases from J, with 16 bases in between. Germline V lookup: CDR1 SNHLY, CDR2 FYNNEI. This record comes from a study of blood T cells in healthy people across ages. General study findings and limits: Diversity estimated from one million T cells was considered an underestimate. There were more naive CD4+ cells and higher diversity in long-lived donors than in aged donors.

The TCR sequence derives from a man in his late teens or twenties in good health. This chain joins TRBV2 and TRBJ2-1, with D possibly matching TRBD2 (6 bases). The sample consisted of blood. The CDR3 loop reads CASLPGVGDEQFF. DNA of the CDR3: TGTGCCAGCTTACCGGGAGTGGGCGATGAGCAGTTCTTC.